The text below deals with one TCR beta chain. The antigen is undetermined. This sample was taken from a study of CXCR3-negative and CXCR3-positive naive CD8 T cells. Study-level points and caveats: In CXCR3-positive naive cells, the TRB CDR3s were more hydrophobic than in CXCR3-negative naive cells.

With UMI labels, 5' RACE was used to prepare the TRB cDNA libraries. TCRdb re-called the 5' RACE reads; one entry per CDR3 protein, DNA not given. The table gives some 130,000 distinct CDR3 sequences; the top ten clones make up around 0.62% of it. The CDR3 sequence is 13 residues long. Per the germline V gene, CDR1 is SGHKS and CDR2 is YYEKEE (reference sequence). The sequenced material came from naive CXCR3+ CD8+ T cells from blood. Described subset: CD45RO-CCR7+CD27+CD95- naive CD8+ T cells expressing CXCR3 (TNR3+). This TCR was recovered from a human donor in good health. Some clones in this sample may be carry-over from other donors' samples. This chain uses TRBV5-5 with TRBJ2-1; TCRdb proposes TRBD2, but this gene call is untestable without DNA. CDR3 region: CASSLAARSEQFF.